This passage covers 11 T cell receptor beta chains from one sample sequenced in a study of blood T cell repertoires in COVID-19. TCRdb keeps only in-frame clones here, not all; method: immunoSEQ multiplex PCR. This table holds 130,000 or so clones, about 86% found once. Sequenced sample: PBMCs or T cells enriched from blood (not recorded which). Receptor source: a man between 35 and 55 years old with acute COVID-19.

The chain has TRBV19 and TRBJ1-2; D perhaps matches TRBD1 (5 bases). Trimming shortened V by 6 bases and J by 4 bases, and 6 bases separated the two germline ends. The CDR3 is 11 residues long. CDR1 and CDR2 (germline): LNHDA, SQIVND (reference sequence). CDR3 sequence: CASRQVYGYTF. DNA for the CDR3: TGTGCCAGTAGACAGGTCTATGGCTACACCTTC.

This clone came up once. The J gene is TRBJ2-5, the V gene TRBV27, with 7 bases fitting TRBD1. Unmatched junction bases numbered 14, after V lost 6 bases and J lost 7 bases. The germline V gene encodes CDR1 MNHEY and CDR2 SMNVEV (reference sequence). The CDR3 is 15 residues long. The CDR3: CASRQDTGAIGTQYF. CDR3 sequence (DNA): TGTGCCAGCAGGCAGGACACAGGGGCCATAGGGACCCAGTACTTC.

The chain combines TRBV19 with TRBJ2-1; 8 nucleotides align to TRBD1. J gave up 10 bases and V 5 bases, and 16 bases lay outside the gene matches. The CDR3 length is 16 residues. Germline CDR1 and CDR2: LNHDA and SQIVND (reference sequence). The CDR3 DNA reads TGTGCCAGTAGTCCACCCCGGACAGGGATATCAGGAGAGCAGTTCTTC. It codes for CASSPPRTGISGEQFF.

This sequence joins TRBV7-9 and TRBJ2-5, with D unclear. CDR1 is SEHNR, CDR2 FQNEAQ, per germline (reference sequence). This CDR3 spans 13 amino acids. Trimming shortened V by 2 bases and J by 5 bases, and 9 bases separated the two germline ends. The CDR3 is CASSLKLPETQYF. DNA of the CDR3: TGTGCCAGCAGCTTAAAACTCCCTGAGACCCAGTACTTC.

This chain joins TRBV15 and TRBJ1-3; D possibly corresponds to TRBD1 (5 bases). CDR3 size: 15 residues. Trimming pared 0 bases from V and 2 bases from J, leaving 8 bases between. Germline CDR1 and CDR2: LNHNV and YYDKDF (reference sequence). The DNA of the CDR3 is TGTGCCACCAGCAGAGACAGGGCGGCTGGAAACACCATATATTTT. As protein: CATSRDRAAGNTIYF.

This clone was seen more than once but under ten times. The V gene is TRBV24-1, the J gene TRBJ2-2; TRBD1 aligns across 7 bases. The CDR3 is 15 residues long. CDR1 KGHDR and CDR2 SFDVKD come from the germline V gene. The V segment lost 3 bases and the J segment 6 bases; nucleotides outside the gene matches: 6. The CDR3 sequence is CATSDPRDRAGELFF. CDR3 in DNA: TGTGCCACCAGTGATCCCCGAGACAGGGCCGGGGAGCTGTTTTTT.

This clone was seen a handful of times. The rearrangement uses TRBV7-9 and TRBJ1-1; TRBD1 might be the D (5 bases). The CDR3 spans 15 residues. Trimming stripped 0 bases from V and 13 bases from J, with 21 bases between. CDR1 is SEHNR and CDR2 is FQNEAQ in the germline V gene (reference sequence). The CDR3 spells CASSLAARPTGGDFF. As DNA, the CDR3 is TGTGCCAGCAGCTTAGCGGCTAGGCCTACGGGGGGTGATTTCTTT.

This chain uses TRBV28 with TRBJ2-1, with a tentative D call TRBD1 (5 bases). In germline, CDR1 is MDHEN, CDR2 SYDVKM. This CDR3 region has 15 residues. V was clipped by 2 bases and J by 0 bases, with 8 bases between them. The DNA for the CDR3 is TGTGCCAGCAGTTTAGGTGGGGCCTCCTACAATGAGCAGTTCTTC. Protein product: CASSLGGASYNEQFF.

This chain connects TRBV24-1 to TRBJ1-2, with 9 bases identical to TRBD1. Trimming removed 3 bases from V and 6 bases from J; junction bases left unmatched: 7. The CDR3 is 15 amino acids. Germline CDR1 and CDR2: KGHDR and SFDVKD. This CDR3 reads CATSDTGTGSNGYTF. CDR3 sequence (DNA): TGTGCCACCAGTGATACCGGGACAGGGTCTAATGGCTACACCTTC.

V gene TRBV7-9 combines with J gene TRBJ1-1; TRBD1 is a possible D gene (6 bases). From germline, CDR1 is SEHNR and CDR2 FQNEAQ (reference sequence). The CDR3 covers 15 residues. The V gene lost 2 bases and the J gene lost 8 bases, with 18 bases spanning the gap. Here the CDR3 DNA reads TGTGCCAGCAGCTTAAGGGGGGGCTTAGTCAGGGAAGCTTTCTTT. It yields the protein CASSLRGGLVREAFF.

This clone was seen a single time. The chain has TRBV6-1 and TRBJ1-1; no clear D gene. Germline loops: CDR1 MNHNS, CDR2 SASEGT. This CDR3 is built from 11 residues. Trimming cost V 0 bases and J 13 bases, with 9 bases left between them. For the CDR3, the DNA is TGTGCCAGCAGTGAAGCTTCGGGGAATTTCTTT. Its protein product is CASSEASGNFF.